This T cell receptor (beta chain) came from a study of T-cell memory formation after mild COVID-19. Regarding the study as a whole: CD4+ contracting clones were found mainly in CM and EM, and CD8+ ones in EMRA. Pre-infection memory carried some responding clones, suggesting that cross-reactive memory joined.

The CDR3 contains 15 residues. CDR1 is LGHNA, CDR2 YNFKEQ, per germline. Trimming pared 0 bases from V and 0 bases from J, leaving 8 bases between. A word on this clonotype: Its target is unknown.

MiXCR, run by TCRdb on the 5' RACE reads, gives a single entry per CDR3 protein. Of roughly 100,000 distinct CDR3 sequences listed, about an eighth are singletons. The sequence came from an adult woman who had mild COVID-19 (a few samples of this study predate the infection). Cell type and time point are not known. The chain employs TRBV4-2 and TRBJ1-1; D is possibly TRBD1 (6 bases). The sequenced material came from PBMCs or a T cell subset sorted from them (not recorded which). CDR3 coding DNA: TGTGCCAGCAGCCAAGAGCAGGGGATGAACACTGAAGCTTTCTTT. Amino acids: CASSQEQGMNTEAFF.